This T cell receptor (beta chain) was retrieved from a study of blood T cell repertoires in COVID-19. Overall study: There were acute and convalescent COVID-19 samples, and they came from the United States, Italy and Spain.

CDR3 length: 16 residues. TCRdb's table, derived via immunoSEQ multiplex PCR, lists solely in-frame clones and lacks some. The table has about 180,000 clones, 80% seen once. Individuals in the exposed group had encountered a COVID-19 case within 2 weeks preceding study entry. The sample taken for sequencing was PBMCs or T cells enriched from blood (not recorded which). The chain recombines TRBV21-1 with TRBJ2-3; the table's D call TRBD1 went unverified against the DNA. TRBV21-1 is a listed pseudogene. The sequence came from a man aged 55-75 years who had been exposed to COVID-19. Here the CDR3 reads CASRVGVMTGRNTQYF. The CDR3 DNA reads as TGTGCCAGCCGCGTGGGGGTGATGACAGGGAGAAATACGCAGTATTTT.